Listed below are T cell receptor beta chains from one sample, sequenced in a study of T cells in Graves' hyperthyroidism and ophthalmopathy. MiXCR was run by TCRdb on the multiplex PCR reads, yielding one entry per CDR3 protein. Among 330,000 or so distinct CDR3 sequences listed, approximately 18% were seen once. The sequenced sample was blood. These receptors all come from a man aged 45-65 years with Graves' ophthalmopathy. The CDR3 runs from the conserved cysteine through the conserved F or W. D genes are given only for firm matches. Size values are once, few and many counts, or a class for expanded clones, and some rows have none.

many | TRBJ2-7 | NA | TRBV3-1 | CASSERDSFYEQYF | TGTGCCAGCAGCGAACGGGACTCTTTCTACGAGCAGTACTTC
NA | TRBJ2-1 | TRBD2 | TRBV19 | CASSIRGGNEQFF | TGTGCCAGTAGTATCCGGGGGGGCAATGAGCAGTTCTTC
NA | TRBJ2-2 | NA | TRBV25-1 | CASRSDFSPNTGELFF | TGTGCCAGCAGATCCGACTTTAGCCCCAACACCGGGGAGCTGTTTTTT
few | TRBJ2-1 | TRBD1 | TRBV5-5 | CASTKRVGDRGRNEQFF | TGTGCCAGCACCAAGAGGGTAGGGGACAGGGGACGTAATGAGCAGTTCTTC
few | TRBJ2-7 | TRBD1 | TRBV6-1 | CASSPGGTGSHEQYF | TGTGCCAGCAGTCCCGGGGGGACAGGGTCCCACGAGCAGTACTTC
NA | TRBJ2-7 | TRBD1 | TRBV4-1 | CASSQTTGGPWDEQYF | TGCGCCAGCAGCCAGACCACAGGGGGACCCTGGGACGAGCAGTACTTC
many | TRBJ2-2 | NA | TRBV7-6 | CASGGRPTGELFF | TGTGCCAGCGGGGGCAGACCCACCGGGGAGCTGTTTTTT
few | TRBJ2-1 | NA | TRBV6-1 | CASSKLASSYNEQFF | TGTGCCAGCAGTAAGCTAGCGAGCTCCTACAATGAGCAGTTCTTC
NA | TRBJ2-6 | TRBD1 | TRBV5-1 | CASSLVAGGSGANVLTF | TGCGCCAGCAGCTTGGTGGCAGGGGGCTCTGGGGCCAACGTCCTGACTTTC
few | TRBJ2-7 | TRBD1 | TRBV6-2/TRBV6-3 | CASARTGDYEQYF | TGTGCCAGCGCAAGGACAGGAGACTACGAGCAGTACTTC
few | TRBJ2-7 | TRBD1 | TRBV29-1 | CSAGGQGAGEQYF | TGCAGCGCCGGGGGACAGGGGGCGGGCGAGCAGTACTTC
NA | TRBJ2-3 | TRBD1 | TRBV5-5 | CASRPGTEDDTQYF | TGTGCCAGCAGACCCGGGACAGAGGACGATACGCAGTATTTT
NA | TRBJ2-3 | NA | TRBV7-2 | CASSLGGRASTDTQYF | TGTGCCAGCAGCTTAGGGGGCAGGGCTAGCACAGATACGCAGTATTTT
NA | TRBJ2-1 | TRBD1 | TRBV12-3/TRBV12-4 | CASSKTGGGSNEQFF | TGTGCCAGCAGTAAGACAGGGGGGGGATCAAATGAGCAGTTCTTC
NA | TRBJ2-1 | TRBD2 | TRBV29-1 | CSGIAGGTFNEQFF | TGCAGCGGCATAGCGGGAGGGACTTTCAATGAGCAGTTCTTC
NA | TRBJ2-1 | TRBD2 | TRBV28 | CASSLRLAAHTEQFF | TGTGCCAGCAGTTTAAGACTAGCGGCCCACACTGAGCAGTTCTTC
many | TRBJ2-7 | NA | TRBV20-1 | CSARARSGQYF | TGCAGTGCTAGAGCGAGAAGCGGGCAGTACTTC
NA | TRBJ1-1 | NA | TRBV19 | CASSISGRNTEAFF | TGTGCCAGTAGTATCTCGGGGAGGAACACTGAAGCTTTCTTT
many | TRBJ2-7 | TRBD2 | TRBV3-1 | CASSRVGLAGGREQYF | TGTGCCAGCAGCCGCGTCGGACTAGCGGGAGGGCGCGAGCAGTACTTC
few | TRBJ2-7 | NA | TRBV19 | CASTLGQSDYNEQYF | TGTGCCAGTACCCTCGGACAGTCGGACTACAATGAGCAGTACTTC
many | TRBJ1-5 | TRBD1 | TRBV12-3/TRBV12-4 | CASSTDLEMGVGQAYYSNQPQHF | TGTGCCAGCAGTACTGATCTGGAGATGGGTGTCGGACAGGCCTATTATAGCAATCAGCCCCAGCATTTT
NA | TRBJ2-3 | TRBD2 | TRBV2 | CASSHGLAGVRGGTDTQYF | TGTGCCAGCAGCCATGGACTAGCGGGAGTTCGGGGCGGCACAGATACGCAGTATTTT
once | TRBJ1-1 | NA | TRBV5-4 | CASSLLVLRMNTEAFF | TGTGCCAGCAGCTTGTTGGTTTTACGTATGAACACTGAAGCTTTCTTT
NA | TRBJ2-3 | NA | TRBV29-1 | CSVEDRKRGIDTQYF | TGCAGCGTTGAAGATCGGAAACGAGGGATAGATACGCAGTATTTT
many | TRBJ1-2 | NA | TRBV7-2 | CASSLAAARNGYTF | TGTGCCAGCAGCTTAGCGGCGGCACGGAATGGCTACACCTTC
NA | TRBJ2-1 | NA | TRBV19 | CASSKTVSYNEQFF | TGTGCCAGTAGTAAGACAGTGTCCTACAATGAGCAGTTCTTC
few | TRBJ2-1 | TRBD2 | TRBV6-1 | CASSGAGGLPLGNEQFF | TGTGCCAGCAGTGGAGCGGGAGGTCTGCCCTTGGGCAATGAGCAGTTCTTC
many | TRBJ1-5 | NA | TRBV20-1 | CSAQTGNSNQPQHF | TGCAGTGCACAAACAGGGAATAGCAATCAGCCCCAGCATTTT